The following is a TCR beta chain sequence with its context. This clonotype was detected once. Which antigen it targets is not known. Nothing much larger sits one base from this clone, and base qualities are not available. One read provides weak support. TCR beta CDR3 regions were amplified from RNA transcripts. The TCR CDR3 was subjected to a first round of RT-PCR using the HTBI primer set and the Qiagen OneStep RT-PCR kit. A second multiplex PCR round built the libraries, followed by size selection and purification. Paired-end sequencing of the libraries was performed with 100 bp reads on an Illumina HiSeq2000. On the study's bioinformatics: SOAPnuke was used to process the raw data, with reads discarded if the reads contained adapters or uncalled bases, had a mean Phred below 15, or lacked an exact constant-primer or identifier match. High-quality paired reads were merged with COPE v1.2.5, and unique nucleotide sequences were defined as clonotypes. Clonotypes were aligned to IMGT TRBV, TRBD and TRBJ reference segments using MiTCR v1.1. Analysis was restricted to V-J combinations with a frequency above 0.0001, which covered roughly 99% of repertoires. The TCS score was defined as the ratio of F50 (clonal expansion) to E x V (chaos), calculated using BLOSUM62-based TCRdist between CDR3 peptides within each V-J. Welch's t-statistics and random forest reduced several hundred V-J features to 10 to 15, which were used in a naive Bayes classifier (R e1071). TCRdb cleaned the public reads at Q25 with fastp, built clones with MiXCR and kept in-frame beta chains. CDR3 protein duplicates are merged, each entry listing the most common genes and DNA. None of the V and J calls come from the authors' own analysis; TCRdb made them. The sample has over 350,000 distinct CDR3 sequences on record, roughly 14% of them singletons. Of the sample, over 10% falls within the top ten clones.

Ophthalmopathy patients had moderately to severely active disease, Clinical Activity Score of at least 3, NOSPECS grade of at least 4, and duration under 3 months. Exclusion was applied to patients with uncontrolled infections, other autoimmune diseases, pregnancy or lactation. Clinical symptoms, serum thyroxine and TRAb, thyroid ultrasound, and orbital computed tomography formed the basis for the diagnoses. PBMCs were isolated from 7.5 to 10 ml of fresh peripheral blood by Ficoll-Paque density gradient centrifugation. Trizol reagent was used to extract total RNA, and RNA quality was then checked on an Agilent 2100 Bioanalyzer. For this chain, trimming is 5 bases at the V end and 2 bases at the J end, and the number of junction bases without a gene match is 9. The germline V gene gives CDR1 as MDHEN and CDR2 as SYDVKM. From cysteine to phenylalanine, the CDR3 is 16 amino acids long. Only the CDR3 part of the read is kept: 48 bases, read in frame from the first base.

The data stem from a study of T cells in Graves' hyperthyroidism and ophthalmopathy (dated by TCRdb to the late 2010s). Some background on the complete study: Peripheral blood was sampled at the time of initial diagnosis, prior to any treatment. To identify distinguishing TCR V-J signatures, a discovery cohort of around 100 patients was used, comprising 40 to 45 with Graves' ophthalmopathy and roughly 60 with stable Graves' hyperthyroidism. Whether ophthalmopathy could be predicted prospectively was tested in an independent validation cohort made up of 18 to 20 hyperthyroidism patients plus 17 patients who later progressed to ophthalmopathy. The approximately 98 discovery patients were randomly divided into training and test sets at a 7:3 ratio. The study also compared thyroid tissue and blood T-cell repertoires from five or six Graves' hyperthyroidism patients. Once sampling was done, hyperthyroidism patients were given methimazole at a starting dose of 30 mg daily, whereas ophthalmopathy patients were given high-dose intravenous methylprednisolone. According to the paper, TCR Vbeta CDR3 sequencing was carried out on 135 peripheral blood samples, which came from 40 to 45 ophthalmopathy, under 80 hyperthyroidism and about 17 progressor patients. Paper-wide results and their limitations: No statistical method was used to set the sample size in advance, and investigators knew the group allocation. Most expanded thyroid clonotypes (frequency above 0.001) were also detected in blood, a finding suggesting that blood repertoires may reflect thyroid immune responses. In validation, progression to ophthalmopathy was predicted by the model with about 70% sensitivity and 72.22% specificity, a median of about 6 months before onset. A 13 V-J signature model separated ophthalmopathy from stable hyperthyroidism, with roughly 88% sensitivity and just under 84% specificity in cross-validation and 80%/75% in testing.

The sample consisted of blood. This receptor was obtained from a young man with Graves' ophthalmopathy. The rearrangement combines TRBV28 with TRBJ2-5, with 9 bases matching TRBD2. The CDR3: CASSPGTSRHQETQYF. The DNA sequence follows: TGTGCCAGCAGTCCAGGGACTAGCAGACATCAAGAGACCCAGTACTTC.